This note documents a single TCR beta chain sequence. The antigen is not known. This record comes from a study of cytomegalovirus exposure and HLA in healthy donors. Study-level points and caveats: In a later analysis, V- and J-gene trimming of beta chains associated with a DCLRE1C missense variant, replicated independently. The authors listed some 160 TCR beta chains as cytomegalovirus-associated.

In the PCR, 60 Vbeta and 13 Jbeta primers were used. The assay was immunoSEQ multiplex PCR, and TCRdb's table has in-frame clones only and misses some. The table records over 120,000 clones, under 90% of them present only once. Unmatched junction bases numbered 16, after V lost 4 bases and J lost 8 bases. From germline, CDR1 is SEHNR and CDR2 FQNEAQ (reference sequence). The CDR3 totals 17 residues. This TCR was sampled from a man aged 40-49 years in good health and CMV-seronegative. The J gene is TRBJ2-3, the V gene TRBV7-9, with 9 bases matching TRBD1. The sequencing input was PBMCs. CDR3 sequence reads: CASSSRTGQGRGVTQYF. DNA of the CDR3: TGTGCCAGCAGCTCTCGTACTGGACAGGGGAGAGGTGTTACGCAGTATTTT.